Following are 8 T cell receptor beta chains from one sample sequenced in a study of blood T cell repertoires in COVID-19. The repertoire was sequenced with immunoSEQ multiplex PCR; TCRdb's copy has only in-frame clones and lacks some. Of fewer than 60,000 clones listed, more than 80% are singletons. Specimen: peripheral blood. All receptors come from a man aged 55-75 years with acute or convalescent COVID-19.

V is TRBV5-4 and J is TRBJ1-2; perhaps TRBD1 as D (6 bases). V was clipped by 4 bases and J by 9 bases, with 13 bases between them. CDR1 and CDR2 from the germline V gene are SGHNT and YYREEE (reference sequence). The length of the CDR3 is 12 residues. The CDR3 is CASSRTQGRYTF. CDR3 in DNA: TGTGCCAGCAGCCGTACACAGGGACGCTACACCTTC.

This sequence joins TRBV29-1 and TRBJ1-4; a possible D gene is TRBD1 (5 bases). The CDR3 contains 14 residues. The germline V and J ends were trimmed by 4 bases and 4 bases, with 13 bases remaining between them. Germline CDR1 reads SQVTM; CDR2 reads ANQGSEA. The DNA for the CDR3 is TGCAGCGTTGCCGGGGTGGGGGGTAATGAAAAACTGTTTTTT. Encoded protein: CSVAGVGGNEKLFF.

This chain joins TRBV24-1 and TRBJ2-1; 12 positions match TRBD1. Germline loops: CDR1 KGHDR, CDR2 SFDVKD. The CDR3 covers 16 residues. V lost 5 bases to trimming and J lost 7 bases; unmatched junction nucleotides: 8. CDR3 residues: CATSVGDRGPENEQFF. CDR3 DNA sequence: TGTGCCACCAGTGTTGGGGACAGGGGGCCCGAAAATGAGCAGTTCTTC.

J is TRBJ2-1 and V is TRBV4-1, with a possible D match to TRBD1 (5 bases). Trimming pared 1 base from V and 8 bases from J, leaving 9 bases between. The CDR3 sequence is 13 residues long. Germline CDR1 is MGHRA and CDR2 is YSYEKL. Written as DNA, the CDR3 is TGCGCCAGCAGCCAAGTTGGGGCCGATGAGCAGTTCTTC. As protein: CASSQVGADEQFF.

The V and J genes are TRBV3-1 (or the pseudogene TRBV3-2) and TRBJ1-1; 9 nucleotides agree with TRBD1. This CDR3 is built from 14 residues. V trimming: 5 bases; J trimming: 10 bases; junction bases outside the gene matches: 11. CDR1 and CDR2 from the germline V gene are LGHDT and YNNKEL (reference sequence). The CDR3, as DNA: TGTGCCAGCAGCACAGGGGGCCTAATTTTTGCAGCTTTCTTT. Its protein product is CASSTGGLIFAAFF.

In this sample, this clone turned up a few times. The chain couples TRBV5-4 to TRBJ1-2; D is possibly TRBD1 (6 bases). V was trimmed by 2 bases and J by 0 bases, leaving 8 bases between them. Looked up from germline, CDR1 is SGHNT and CDR2 is YYREEE (reference sequence). This CDR3 is built from 14 residues. The CDR3 sequence is CASSLTGTNYGYTF. The CDR3 DNA reads as TGTGCCAGCAGCTTAACAGGGACTAACTATGGCTACACCTTC. The full variable domain, in which reference TRBV5-4 and TRBJ1-2 provide the parts outside the CDR3, is ETGVTQSPTHLIKTRGQQVTLRCSSQSGHNTVSWYQQALGQGPQFIFQYYREEENGRGNFPPRFSGLQFPNYSSELNVNALELDDSALYLCASSLTGTNYGYTFGSGTRLTVV.

The genes are TRBV19 and TRBJ1-5; D possibly corresponds to TRBD1 (5 bases). With 5 bases removed from V and 0 bases from J, the gap between germline ends came to 11 bases. This CDR3 has 15 residues. Germline values: CDR1 LNHDA, CDR2 SQIVND (reference sequence). The CDR3 nucleotides read TGTGCCAGTAGTGCTACAGGAGCTAGCAATCAGCCCCAGCATTTT. It translates to CASSATGASNQPQHF.

This chain links TRBV4-1 with TRBJ1-6; TRBD1 matches 7 bases. This CDR3 comprises 16 residues. Trimming at V came to 3 bases and at J to 8 bases, leaving 10 bases not matched to a gene. CDR1 MGHRA and CDR2 YSYEKL come from the germline V gene. The CDR3: CASSQTGRFRDSPLHF. CDR3 coding DNA: TGCGCCAGCAGCCAGACAGGGAGGTTTCGGGATTCACCCCTCCACTTT.